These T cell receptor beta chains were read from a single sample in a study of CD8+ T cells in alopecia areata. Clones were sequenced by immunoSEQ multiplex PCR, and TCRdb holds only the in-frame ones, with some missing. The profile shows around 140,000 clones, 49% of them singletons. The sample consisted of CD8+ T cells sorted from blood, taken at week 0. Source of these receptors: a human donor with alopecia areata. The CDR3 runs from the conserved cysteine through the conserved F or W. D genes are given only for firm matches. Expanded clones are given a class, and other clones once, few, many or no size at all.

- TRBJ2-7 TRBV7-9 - TGTGCCAGCAGCTCCCACTCTACCTACGAGCAGTACTTC CASSSHSTYEQYF
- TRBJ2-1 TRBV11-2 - TGTGCCAGCACCCGCGAGAGGGGGGCAGCTTACAATGAGCAGTTCTTC CASTRERGAAYNEQFF
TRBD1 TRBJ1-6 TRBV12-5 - TGTGCTAGTGGTTTCCTGACCGGGACAGGGATAAGTAATTCACCCCTCCACTTT CASGFLTGTGISNSPLHF
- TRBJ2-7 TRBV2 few TGTGCCAGCAGTGAAGGTGGCAACTCCTACGAGCAGTACTTC CASSEGGNSYEQYF
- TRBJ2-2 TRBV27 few TGTGCCAGCAGCCTACTACCAGGGCGTTCGGCCGGGGAGCTGTTTTTT CASSLLPGRSAGELFF
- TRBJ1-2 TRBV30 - TGTGCCTGGAGTCCGCCGGGACGGAGAAACTATGGCTACACCTTC CAWSPPGRRNYGYTF
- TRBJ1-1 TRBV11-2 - TGTGCCAGCAGCTTAGGGGGTGAAGCTTTCTTT CASSLGGEAFF
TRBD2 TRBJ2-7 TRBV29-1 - TGCAGCGTTGATGGGGGGGAAAACTACGAGCAGTACTTC CSVDGGENYEQYF
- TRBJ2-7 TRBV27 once TGTGCCAGCAGTTTTTCAGGGTCCTACGAGCAGTACTTC CASSFSGSYEQYF
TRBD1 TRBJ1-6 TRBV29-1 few TGCAGCGCCCGGACAGGGGGCTCTAATTCACCCCTCCACTTT CSARTGGSNSPLHF
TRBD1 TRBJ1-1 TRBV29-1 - TGCAGCGTGCTGACAGGGGCAGACCATGAAGCTTTCTTT CSVLTGADHEAFF
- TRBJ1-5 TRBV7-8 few TGTGCCAGCAGCTTAGACCCTGGGTATAGCAATCAGCCCCAGCATTTT CASSLDPGYSNQPQHF
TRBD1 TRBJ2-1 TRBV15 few TGTGCCACCAGCAGAGCCTTCAGTAGGGGACAGGGTTGGGGTGAGCAGTTCTTC CATSRAFSRGQGWGEQFF
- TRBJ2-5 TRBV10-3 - TGTGCCATCAGTGACTCAGGGACCTGGGGTCTATTAGAGACCCAGTACTTC CAISDSGTWGLLETQYF
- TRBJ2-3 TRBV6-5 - TGTGCCAGCAGTTACTCGAGATTGGGGAACACAGATACGCAGTATTTT CASSYSRLGNTDTQYF
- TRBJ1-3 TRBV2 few TGTGCCAGCAGTGAAAGTTGGGGAAACACCATATATTTT CASSESWGNTIYF
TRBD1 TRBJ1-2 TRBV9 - TGTGCCAGCAGCGACGGGACAGACGCTAACTATGGCTACACCTTC CASSDGTDANYGYTF
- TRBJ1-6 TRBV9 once TGTGCCAGCAGCGAGAGCGGTTGGGATAATTCACCCCTCCACTTT CASSESGWDNSPLHF
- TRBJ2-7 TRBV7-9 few TGTGCCAGCAGCTGGGGACCGACGAGCTCCTACGAGCAGTACTTC CASSWGPTSSYEQYF
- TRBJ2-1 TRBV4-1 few TGCGCCAGCAGCCAAGGGTGGCGGGGAACCTACAATGAGCAGTTCTTC CASSQGWRGTYNEQFF
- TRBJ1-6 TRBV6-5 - TGTGCCAGCAACCCGTACTCGCTGGGAGGTTCACCCCTCCACTTT CASNPYSLGGSPLHF
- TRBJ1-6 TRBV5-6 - TGTGCCAGCAGCCTGGGGTTCAGGGGCTCATATTGGTCACCCCTCCACTTT CASSLGFRGSYWSPLHF
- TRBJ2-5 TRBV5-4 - TGTGCCAGCAGCTTGGTCGAGACCTCTGAGACCCAGTACTTC CASSLVETSETQYF
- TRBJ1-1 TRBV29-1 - TGCAGCGTTGTAGGTGCGGCCACTGAAGCTTTCTTT CSVVGAATEAFF
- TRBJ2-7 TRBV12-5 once TGTGCTAGTGGTTTGTCCAGCTACGAGCAGTACTTC CASGLSSYEQYF
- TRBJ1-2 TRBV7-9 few TGTGCCAGCAGCCCGGGGGGAGCGGCCTATGGCTACACCTTC CASSPGGAAYGYTF
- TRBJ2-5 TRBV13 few TGTGCCAGCAGCTTAAGTCTGGAAGGGCGAGGAGGTGGGACCCAGTACTTC CASSLSLEGRGGGTQYF
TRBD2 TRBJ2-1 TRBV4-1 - TGCGCCAGCAGCCAAGAGGGACTAGCGGGGGGAAATGAGCAGTTCTTC CASSQEGLAGGNEQFF
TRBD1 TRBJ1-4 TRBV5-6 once TGTGCCAGCAGCCCGGGGACAGTGATTGAAAAACTGTTTTTT CASSPGTVIEKLFF
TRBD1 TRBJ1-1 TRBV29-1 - TGCAGCGTTGAAGATCCCGGGACAGGGGATACTGAAGCTTTCTTT CSVEDPGTGDTEAFF
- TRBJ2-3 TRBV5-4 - TGTGCCAGCAGTGAGCTATCTAGCACAGATACGCAGTATTTT CASSELSSTDTQYF
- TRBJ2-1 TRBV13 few TGTGCCAGCAGCTCCTCGACTAGTCGGCTTGAGCAGTTCTTC CASSSSTSRLEQFF
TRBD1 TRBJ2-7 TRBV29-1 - TGCAGCGTTGAAGGGGACAGGGAGGGACCGTACGAGCAGTACTTC CSVEGDREGPYEQYF
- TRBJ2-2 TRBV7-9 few TGTGCCAGCAGTGGGGACCGCGGGGAGCTGTTTTTT CASSGDRGELFF
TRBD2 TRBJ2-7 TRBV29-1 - TGCAGCGCTGGGACTAGCGGCTCCTACGAGCAGTACTTC CSAGTSGSYEQYF
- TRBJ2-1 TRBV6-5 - TGTGCCAGCAGTTATGGGAATCCCTGGGGAAATGAGCAGTTCTTC CASSYGNPWGNEQFF
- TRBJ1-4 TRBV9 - TGTGCCAGCAGCTCCAGATCGGACGAAAAACTGTTTTTT CASSSRSDEKLFF
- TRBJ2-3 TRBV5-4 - TGTGCCAGCAGCTCCGGACCCCAACTGACAGATACGCAGTATTTT CASSSGPQLTDTQYF
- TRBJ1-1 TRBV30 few TGTGCCTGGGGTCTCGGAAATGAAGCTTTCTTT CAWGLGNEAFF
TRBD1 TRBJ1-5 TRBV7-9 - TGTGCCAGCAACTCGGACAGGCTAAATCAGCCCCAGCATTTT CASNSDRLNQPQHF
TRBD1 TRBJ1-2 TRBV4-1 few TGTGCCAGCAGCCAGGACAGGGGTTTGGTCGAGGGCTACACCTTC CASSQDRGLVEGYTF
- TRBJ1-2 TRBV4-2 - TGTGCCAGCAGCCAAGATGGGGAGGACTATGGCTACACCTTC CASSQDGEDYGYTF
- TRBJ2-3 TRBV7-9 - TGTGCCAGCAGCTTAGAACAGGCCACAGATACGCAGTATTTT CASSLEQATDTQYF
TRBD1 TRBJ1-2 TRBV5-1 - TGCGCCAGCAGCTTAGCCGGGACAGGGAGCGACTATGGCTACACCTTC CASSLAGTGSDYGYTF
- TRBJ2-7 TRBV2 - TGTGCCAGCAGGGAGAAATACGAGCAGTACTTC CASREKYEQYF
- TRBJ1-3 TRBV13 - TGTGCCAGCAGCTCCTCAGGTGGACTTGCAGGTGGAAACACCATATATTTT CASSSSGGLAGGNTIYF
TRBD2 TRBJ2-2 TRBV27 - TGTGCCAGCAGTTTATGGGGACTAGCTGGGTCAAGCCCTCGATCAAACACCGGGGAGCTGTTTTTT CASSLWGLAGSSPRSNTGELFF
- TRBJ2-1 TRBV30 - TGTGCCTGGAGTGAGGGCCGTGGTGAGCAGTTCTTC CAWSEGRGEQFF
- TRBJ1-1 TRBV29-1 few TGCAGCGTTGAAGCGGAAATGAACACTGAAGCTTTCTTT CSVEAEMNTEAFF
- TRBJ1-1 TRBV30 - TGTGCCTGGAGTGTAGGTGGAGGCACTGAAGCTTTCTTT CAWSVGGGTEAFF
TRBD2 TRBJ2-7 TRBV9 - TGTGCCAGCAGCGTAGCAGGGAGGGGATCCTACGAGCAGTACTTC CASSVAGRGSYEQYF
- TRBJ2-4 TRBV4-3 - TGCGCCAGCAGCCAGGTCAGGGAGATCAGCGCCAAAAACATTCAGTACTTC CASSQVREISAKNIQYF
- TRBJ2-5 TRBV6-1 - TGTGCCAGCAGGTACCGGGCAAGAAAAGAGACCCAGTACTTC CASRYRARKETQYF
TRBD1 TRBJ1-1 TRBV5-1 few TGCGAGACAGGGAAAGGAACTGAAGCTTTCTTT CETGKGTEAFF
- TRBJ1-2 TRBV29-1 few TGCAGCGTTGAAGGGGGAGAAACCCAGTTTAACTATGGCTACACCTTC CSVEGGETQFNYGYTF